The present T cell receptor beta chain was sequenced within a study of T cell repertoires in cytomegalovirus infection. TCRdb analysed the reads with MiXCR anew, one entry per CDR3 protein. The sample records around 430,000 distinct CDR3 sequences, roughly 42% being singletons. Worth noting for this clonotype: The antigen remains undetermined.

The clonotype comes from a human donor in good health (CMV status not recorded). Some clones in this sample may be carry-over from other donors' samples. The specimen was cultured PBMCs, collected from culture after CMV antigen stimulation.

As DNA, the CDR3 is TGTGCCAGCTCACCGGTGCGGGGGGATGATGCGCGTGAGCAGTTCTTC. Translating gives CASSPVRGDDAREQFF. The chain is built from TRBV18 and TRBJ2-1; 8 bases agree with TRBD2. CDR1 is KGHSH and CDR2 is LQKENI in the germline V gene. V lost 3 bases, J lost 9 bases, and 13 bases stayed unmatched. The CDR3 is 16 amino acids.